This T cell receptor beta chain was identified in a study of T cells in tuberculosis. Study outcomes and limitations: T cells binding CD1B-GMM tetramer weakly possibly escaped the sort.

This clone was observed a few times. Germline V gene lookup returns CDR1 SGHNT and CDR2 YYREEE (reference sequence). V was pared by 1 base and J by 7 bases, with 11 bases of the junction left unmatched. CDR3 size: 16 residues. After thawing and overnight rest, PBMC were stained with GMM-loaded CD1B tetramer, viability dye and anti-CD3 for sorting. The lipid loaded on the CD1B tetramers was C32 glucose monomycolate from Rhodococcus equi. Profiled with immunoSEQ multiplex PCR; TCRdb holds only in-frame clones, not every one. This table has tens of thousands of clones, roughly 88% appearing once. This sequence was found in an adult woman with latent tuberculosis. Sequencing was done on a sample of CD1b-GMM tetramer-negative cells sorted from PBMCs. V and J are TRBV5-4 and TRBJ2-1; 7 bases line up with TRBD1. CDR3 sequence (DNA): TGTGCCAGCAGCTTGTCGAGACAGGGTAGGTTAAATGAGCAGTTCTTC. This encodes CASSLSRQGRLNEQFF.